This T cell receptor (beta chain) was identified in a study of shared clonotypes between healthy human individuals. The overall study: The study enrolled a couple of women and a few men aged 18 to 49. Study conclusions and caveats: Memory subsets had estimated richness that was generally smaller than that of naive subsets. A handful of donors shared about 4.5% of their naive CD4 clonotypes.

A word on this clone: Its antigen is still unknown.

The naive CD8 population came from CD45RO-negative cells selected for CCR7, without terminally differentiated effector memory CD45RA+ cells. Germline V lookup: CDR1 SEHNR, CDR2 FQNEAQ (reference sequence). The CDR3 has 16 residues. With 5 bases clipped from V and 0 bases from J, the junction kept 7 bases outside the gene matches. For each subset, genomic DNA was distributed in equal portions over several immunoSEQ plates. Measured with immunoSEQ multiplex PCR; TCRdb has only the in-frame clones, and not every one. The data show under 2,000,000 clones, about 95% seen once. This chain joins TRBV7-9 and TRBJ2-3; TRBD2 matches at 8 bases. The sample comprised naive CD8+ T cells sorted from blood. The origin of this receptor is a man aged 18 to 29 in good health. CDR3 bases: TGTGCCAGCAGCCCTCCAGCGGGGGAGAGCACAGATACGCAGTATTTT. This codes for CASSPPAGESTDTQYF.